This T cell receptor (beta chain) was documented in a study of cytomegalovirus exposure and HLA in healthy donors. Across the study: Counted in an early data release were roughly 87 million unique TCRs from HLA-typed donors. Points from the study as a whole: Later findings reportedly placed an Asian-associated ancestry cluster below the roughly 670-donor mean for N-insertions. Sequences of the TCR beta chain were said to predict the HLA-A and HLA-B alleles of most subjects accurately.

Trimming took off 4 bases at V and 0 bases at J, with 13 bases between the two ends. The CDR3 sequence is 16 residues long. CDR1 MNHEY and CDR2 SVGAGI come from the germline V gene. The study ran its PCR with 60 Vbeta and 13 Jbeta primers. Assay used: immunoSEQ multiplex PCR; TCRdb lists only in-frame clones, some missing. The repertoire consists of approximately 110,000 clones, with 65% to 75% occurring once and the leading ten covering roughly a tenth. Each donor was nominally healthy when sampled (though unrecorded immune exposures were likely). About this clone: As yet, its antigen is unknown.

V usage is TRBV6-5 and J usage is TRBJ1-5; D gene uncertain. The TCR was taken from a man in his forties or fifties in good health and CMV-seropositive. The sequencing input was PBMCs. The CDR3, as DNA: TGTGCCAGCAGTTCCATCAGATCGTATAGCAATCAGCCCCAGCATTTT. This sequence encodes CASSSIRSYSNQPQHF.